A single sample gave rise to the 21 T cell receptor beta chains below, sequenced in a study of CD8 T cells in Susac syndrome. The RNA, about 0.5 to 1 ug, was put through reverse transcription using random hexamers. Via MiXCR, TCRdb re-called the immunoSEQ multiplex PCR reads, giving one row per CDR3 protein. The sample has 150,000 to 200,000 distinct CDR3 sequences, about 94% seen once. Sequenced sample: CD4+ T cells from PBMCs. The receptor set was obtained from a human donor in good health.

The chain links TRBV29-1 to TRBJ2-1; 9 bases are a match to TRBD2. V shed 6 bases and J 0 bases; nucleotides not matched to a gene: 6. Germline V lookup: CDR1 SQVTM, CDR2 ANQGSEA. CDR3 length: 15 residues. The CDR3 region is CSVGLARSSYNEQFF. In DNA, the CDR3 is TGCAGCGTAGGACTAGCGCGAAGCTCCTACAATGAGCAGTTCTTC.

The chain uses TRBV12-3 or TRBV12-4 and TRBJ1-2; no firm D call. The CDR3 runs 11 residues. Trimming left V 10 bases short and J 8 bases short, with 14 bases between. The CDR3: CATLKPSGYTF. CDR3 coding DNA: TGTGCCACCTTGAAACCGAGCGGCTACACCTTC.

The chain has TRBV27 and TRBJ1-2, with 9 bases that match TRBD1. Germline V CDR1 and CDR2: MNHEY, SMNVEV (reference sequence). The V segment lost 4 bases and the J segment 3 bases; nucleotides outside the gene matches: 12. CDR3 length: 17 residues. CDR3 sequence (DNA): TGTGCCAGCAGTTCCATGGCCCGGACAGGGGTTCACTATGGCTACACCTTC. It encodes CASSSMARTGVHYGYTF.

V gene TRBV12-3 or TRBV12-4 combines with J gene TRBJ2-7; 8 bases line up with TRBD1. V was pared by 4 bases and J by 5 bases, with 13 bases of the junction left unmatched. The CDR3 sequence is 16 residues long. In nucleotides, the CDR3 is TGTGCCAGCAGTTCGGTTGGGGGGACAGGTCGTCACGAGCAGTACTTC. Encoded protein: CASSSVGGTGRHEQYF.

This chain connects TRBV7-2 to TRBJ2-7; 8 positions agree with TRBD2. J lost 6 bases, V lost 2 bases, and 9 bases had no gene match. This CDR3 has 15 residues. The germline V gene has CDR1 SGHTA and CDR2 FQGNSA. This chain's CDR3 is CASSLWFSGNGEQYF. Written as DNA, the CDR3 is TGTGCCAGCAGCTTATGGTTTAGCGGGAATGGCGAGCAGTACTTC.

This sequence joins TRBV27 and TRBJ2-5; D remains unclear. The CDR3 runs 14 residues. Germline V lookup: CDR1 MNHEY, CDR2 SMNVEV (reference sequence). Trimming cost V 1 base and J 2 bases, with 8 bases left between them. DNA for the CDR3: TGTGCCAGCAGTTTATTTGGCCAGCAAGAGACCCAGTACTTC. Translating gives CASSLFGQQETQYF.

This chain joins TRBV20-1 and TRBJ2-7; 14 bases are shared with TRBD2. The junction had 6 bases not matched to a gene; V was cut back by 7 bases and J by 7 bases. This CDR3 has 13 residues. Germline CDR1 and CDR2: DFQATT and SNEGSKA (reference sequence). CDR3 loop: CSGRTSGRWEQYF. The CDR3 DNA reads TGCAGTGGCAGGACTAGCGGGAGGTGGGAGCAGTACTTC.

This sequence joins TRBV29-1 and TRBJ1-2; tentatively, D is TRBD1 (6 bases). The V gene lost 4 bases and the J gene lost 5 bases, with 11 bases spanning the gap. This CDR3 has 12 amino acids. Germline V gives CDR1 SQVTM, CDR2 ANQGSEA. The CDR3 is CSVAVTGYGYTF. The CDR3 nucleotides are TGCAGCGTTGCTGTTACAGGGTATGGCTACACCTTC.

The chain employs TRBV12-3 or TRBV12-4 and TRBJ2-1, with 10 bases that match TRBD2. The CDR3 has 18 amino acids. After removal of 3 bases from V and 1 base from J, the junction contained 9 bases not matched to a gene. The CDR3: CASSLALAGPPSYNEQFF. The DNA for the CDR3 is TGTGCCAGCAGTTTGGCACTAGCGGGACCTCCTTCCTACAATGAGCAGTTCTTC.

CDR3 amino acids: CASSQDVSGRDNEQFF. CDR3 bases: TGTGCCAGCAGCCAAGATGTTAGCGGGAGAGACAATGAGCAGTTCTTC. The chain links TRBV3-1 to TRBJ2-1; 9 bases are shared with TRBD2. V was clipped by 0 bases and J by 5 bases; unmatched bases: 5. Per the germline V gene, CDR1 is LGHDT and CDR2 is YNNKEL (reference sequence). The CDR3 consists of 16 residues.

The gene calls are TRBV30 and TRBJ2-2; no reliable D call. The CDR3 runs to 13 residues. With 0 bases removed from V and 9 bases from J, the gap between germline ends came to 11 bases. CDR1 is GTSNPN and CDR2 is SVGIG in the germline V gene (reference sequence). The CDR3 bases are TGTGCCTGGAGTGTTTCCGCCGTGAGGGAGCTGTTTTTT. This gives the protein CAWSVSAVRELFF.

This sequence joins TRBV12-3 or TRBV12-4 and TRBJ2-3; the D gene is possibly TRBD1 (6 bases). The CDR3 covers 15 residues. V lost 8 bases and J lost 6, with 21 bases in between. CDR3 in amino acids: CASHGAIGGWDTQYF. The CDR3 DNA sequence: TGTGCCAGCCACGGGGCGATTGGGGGCTGGGATACGCAGTATTTT.

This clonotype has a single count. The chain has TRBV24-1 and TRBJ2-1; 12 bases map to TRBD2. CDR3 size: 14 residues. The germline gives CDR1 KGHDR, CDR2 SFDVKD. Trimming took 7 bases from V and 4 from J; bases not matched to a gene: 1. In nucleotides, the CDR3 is TGTGCCACCAGGACTAGCGGGAGTTACAATGAGCAGTTCTTC. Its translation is CATRTSGSYNEQFF.

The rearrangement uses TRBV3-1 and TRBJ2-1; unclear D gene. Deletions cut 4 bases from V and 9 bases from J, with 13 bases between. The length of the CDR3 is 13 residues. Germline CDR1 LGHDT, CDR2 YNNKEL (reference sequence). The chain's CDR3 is CASSPNRVGEQFF. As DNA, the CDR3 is TGTGCCAGCAGCCCAAACAGAGTAGGTGAGCAGTTCTTC.

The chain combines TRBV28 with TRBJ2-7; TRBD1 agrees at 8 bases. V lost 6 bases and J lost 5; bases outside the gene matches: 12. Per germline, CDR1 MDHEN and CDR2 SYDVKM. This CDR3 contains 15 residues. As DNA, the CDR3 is TGTGCCAGCAGCACCCCCGGCAGGGGGCATGACGAGCAGTACTTC. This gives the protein CASSTPGRGHDEQYF. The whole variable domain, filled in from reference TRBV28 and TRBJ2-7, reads DVKVTQSSRYLVKRTGEKVFLECVQDMDHENMFWYRQDPGLGLRLIYFSYDVKMKEKGDIPEGYSVSREKKERFSLILESASTNQTSMYLCASSTPGRGHDEQYFGPGTRLTVT.

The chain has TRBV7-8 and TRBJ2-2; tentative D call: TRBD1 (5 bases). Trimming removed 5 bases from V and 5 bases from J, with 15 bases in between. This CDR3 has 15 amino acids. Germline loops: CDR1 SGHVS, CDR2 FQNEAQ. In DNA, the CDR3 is TGTGCCAGCAGCCTGGATGGGGCGAGGACCGGGGAGCTGTTTTTT. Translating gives CASSLDGARTGELFF.

The CDR3 nucleotides read TGTGCCAGCAGCCCCAAGTTGTACCAAGAGACCCAGTACTTC. Encoded protein: CASSPKLYQETQYF. The J gene is TRBJ2-5, the V gene TRBV2; D unclear. V lost 6 bases and J 0 bases, leaving 11 bases between the germline ends. This CDR3 is built from 14 residues. Germline V gene lookup returns CDR1 SNHLY and CDR2 FYNNEI.

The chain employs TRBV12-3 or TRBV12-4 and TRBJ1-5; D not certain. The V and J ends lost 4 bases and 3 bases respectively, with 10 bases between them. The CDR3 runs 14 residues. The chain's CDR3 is CASSSDGYNQPQHF. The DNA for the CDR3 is TGTGCCAGCAGTTCCGACGGATACAATCAGCCCCAGCATTTT.

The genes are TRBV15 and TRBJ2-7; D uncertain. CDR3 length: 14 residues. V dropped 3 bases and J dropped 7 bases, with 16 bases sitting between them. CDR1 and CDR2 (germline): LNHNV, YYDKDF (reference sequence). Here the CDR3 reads CATSSLRAGYEQYF. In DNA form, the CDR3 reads TGTGCCACCAGCAGCTTACGGGCAGGATATGAGCAGTACTTC. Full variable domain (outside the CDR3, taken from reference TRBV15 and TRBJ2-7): DAMVIQNPRYQVTQFGKPVTLSCSQTLNHNVMYWYQQKSSQAPKLLFHYYDKDFNNEADTPDNFQSRRPNTSFCFLDIRSPGLGDTAMYLCATSSLRAGYEQYFGPGTRLTVT.

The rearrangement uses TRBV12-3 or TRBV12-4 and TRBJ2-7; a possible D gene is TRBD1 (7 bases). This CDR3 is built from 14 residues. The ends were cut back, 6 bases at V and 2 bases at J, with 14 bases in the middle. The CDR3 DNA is TGTGCCAGCAGGCGACAGGGAGGCACCTACGAGCAGTACTTC. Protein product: CASRRQGGTYEQYF.

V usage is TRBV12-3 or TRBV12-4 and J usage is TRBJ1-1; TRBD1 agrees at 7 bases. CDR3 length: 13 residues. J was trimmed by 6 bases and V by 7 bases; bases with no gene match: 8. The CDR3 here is CASTDRVSPEAFF. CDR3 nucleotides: TGTGCCAGCACCGACAGGGTCTCTCCTGAAGCTTTCTTT.